These T cell receptor beta chains were read from a single sample in a study of monozygotic twins with inflammatory bowel disease. TCRdb processed the 5' RACE reads again and assigns one entry to each CDR3 protein, with no DNA. The sample has approximately 45,000 distinct CDR3 sequences; the top ten hold 5.3%. The sample was blood. These receptors were collected from a human donor with ulcerative colitis or Crohn's disease, or a healthy co-twin of an affected twin (not recorded which). Each CDR3 is given with its conserved first and last residue.

V gene: TRBV20-1; J gene: TRBJ1-5; CDR3 protein: CSASEGTQPQHF
V gene: TRBV5-1; J gene: TRBJ2-3; CDR3 protein: CASSWVRDADTQYF
V gene: TRBV7-2; J gene: TRBJ1-2; CDR3 protein: CASSLGGRGGANYGYTF
V gene: TRBV5-4; J gene: TRBJ1-1; CDR3 protein: CASSLGVSTEAFF
V gene: TRBV19; J gene: TRBJ1-1; CDR3 protein: CASSLRPNTEAFF
V gene: TRBV15; J gene: TRBJ1-5; CDR3 protein: CATSGRQGGLNQPQHF
V gene: TRBV9; J gene: TRBJ2-1; CDR3 protein: CASSLTSGVSYNEQFF
V gene: TRBV12-3/TRBV12-4; J gene: TRBJ1-2; CDR3 protein: CASSHGTFDYTF
V gene: TRBV20-1; J gene: TRBJ2-1; CDR3 protein: CSATTSGRAREQFF
V gene: TRBV20-1; J gene: TRBJ2-7; CDR3 protein: CSASLPSGGANTYEQYF
V gene: TRBV10-1; J gene: TRBJ2-7; CDR3 protein: CASSESRGIRPGEQYF
V gene: TRBV3-1; J gene: TRBJ1-3; CDR3 protein: CASSQDFVPRPGNTIYF
V gene: TRBV20-1; J gene: TRBJ1-4; CDR3 protein: CSARFPGAFDEKLFF
V gene: TRBV5-1; J gene: TRBJ2-5; CDR3 protein: CASSYDSQETQYF
V gene: TRBV9; J gene: TRBJ2-3; CDR3 protein: CASSVAVGITDTQYF
V gene: TRBV7-6; J gene: TRBJ2-1; CDR3 protein: CASSLAQTSAYNEQFF
V gene: TRBV11-2; J gene: TRBJ1-1; CDR3 protein: CASSLVEGGRRWNTEAFF
V gene: TRBV20-1; J gene: TRBJ2-3; CDR3 protein: CSARIAGNTDTQYF
V gene: TRBV6-2/TRBV6-3; J gene: TRBJ1-1; CDR3 protein: CASTSGFWNTEAFF
V gene: TRBV4-1; J gene: TRBJ2-7; CDR3 protein: CASSLQTFYEQYF
V gene: TRBV9; J gene: TRBJ1-1; CDR3 protein: CASSVAPEQNTEAFF
V gene: TRBV28; J gene: TRBJ1-3; CDR3 protein: CASSFGQGAAGNTIYF
V gene: TRBV30; J gene: TRBJ1-5; CDR3 protein: CAWTGTASNQPQHF
V gene: TRBV27; J gene: TRBJ2-7; CDR3 protein: CASAINSYEQYF
V gene: TRBV18; J gene: TRBJ1-2; CDR3 protein: CASSPRRTDYGYTF
V gene: TRBV20-1; J gene: TRBJ2-5; CDR3 protein: CSATSLAGGPETQYF
V gene: TRBV29-1; J gene: TRBJ2-5; CDR3 protein: CSVPVDGTEETQYF
V gene: TRBV19; J gene: TRBJ2-2; CDR3 protein: CASSMGRKGELFF
V gene: TRBV9; J gene: TRBJ1-5; CDR3 protein: CASSVDSFNQPQHF
V gene: TRBV20-1; J gene: TRBJ1-5; CDR3 protein: CSAGSPGNQPQHF
V gene: TRBV15; J gene: TRBJ2-1; CDR3 protein: CATSRAPLGGSYNEQFF
V gene: TRBV20-1; J gene: TRBJ2-7; CDR3 protein: CSAKASSLSYEQYF
V gene: TRBV6-2/TRBV6-3; J gene: TRBJ2-2; CDR3 protein: CASSFVTRTGGNTGELFF
V gene: TRBV24-1; J gene: TRBJ2-1; CDR3 protein: CATSDHRTSGKRFF
V gene: TRBV7-2; J gene: TRBJ2-2; CDR3 protein: CASSAPGQGYTGELFF
V gene: TRBV19; J gene: TRBJ1-5; CDR3 protein: CASSRQAREPQHF
V gene: TRBV28; J gene: TRBJ1-1; CDR3 protein: CASSLRRMNTEAFF
V gene: TRBV28; J gene: TRBJ1-5; CDR3 protein: CASTSGPKEPQHF
V gene: TRBV5-5; J gene: TRBJ2-1; CDR3 protein: CASSRDSRNEQFF
V gene: TRBV20-1; J gene: TRBJ2-3; CDR3 protein: CSGTSGEGWGDTQYF
V gene: TRBV14; J gene: TRBJ2-5; CDR3 protein: CASSQDSFQNPSGGTQETQYF
V gene: TRBV20-1; J gene: TRBJ2-7; CDR3 protein: CSASTWSSYEQYF
V gene: TRBV20-1; J gene: TRBJ2-7; CDR3 protein: CSARDPLRGLYEQYF
V gene: TRBV5-1; J gene: TRBJ2-7; CDR3 protein: CASSLELSYEQYF